This TCR beta chain was observed in a study of T cells after yellow fever vaccination (dated 2019 in TCRdb). About the full investigation: The SMART-Seq v4 Ultra Low Input RNA kit was used to prepare libraries from fractions with low cell numbers. Bulk TCR alpha and beta repertoires were sequenced longitudinally to track T-cell clones before and after primary and booster YFV17D yellow fever vaccination. The cohort comprised two healthy male donors, one aged 18 to 30 and one aged 30 to 39 years. Blood was collected at multiple timepoints before and after primary and secondary immunization, and bulk PBMC replicates and cell subsets were isolated.

Reading from cysteine to phenylalanine, the CDR3 counts 16 amino acids. The retained sequence is limited to the CDR3, 48 bases, with the frame set at the first base. The germline V gene encodes CDR1 LGHDT and CDR2 YNNKEL (reference sequence). Compared with germline, V lacks 3 bases and J lacks 0 bases; bases without a gene match: 0. TCRdb shows the sequencer as Illumina NovaSeq 6000. TCR cDNA was synthesized by 5'RACE template switching, which introduced a universal primer site and unique molecular identifiers. Priming for cDNA synthesis came from both the TCR alpha and TCR beta constant segments. Library amplification involved two PCR steps, and the second step added sample barcodes and sequencing adapters. Sequencing of libraries was done on Illumina HiSeq 2500 (2x100 bp) or NovaSeq (2x150 bp). Per the source publication's procedure: Demultiplexing of reads and collapsing into UMI consensus sequences were performed with MIGEC, and V(D)J alignment was carried out with MiXCR. Vaccine-responding clonotypes were identified with edgeR using replicate PBMC samples, with FDR below 0.01 and a log2 fold change above 5 up to day 15 being required. Each bulk clonotype received a CD4 or CD8 identity based on whether the sequenced CD4 or CD8 repertoire contained that clonotype at higher abundance. TCRdb trimmed the raw reads at Q25, called clones with MiXCR and kept productive beta chains. All rows with the same CDR3 protein become a single entry with the most common DNA and genes. TCRdb's processing, not the study's, gives the V and J calls here. The sample records about 430,000 distinct CDR3 sequences, approximately 18% of which are singletons. Jointly, the top ten make up around 17% of the sample.

The treatment or condition label on this specimen signifies: live attenuated yellow fever vaccine strain. At every blood-draw timepoint, two biological replicates of bulk PBMCs were collected. A standard Ficoll-Paque protocol was used to isolate PBMCs from peripheral blood. TriZol was used to extract RNA from bulk PBMCs, CD4 and CD8 fractions, and dextramer-positive and dextramer-negative fractions. What the work shows at the level of the full study, not this receptor alone: The secondary T-cell response was found to be weaker but faster than the primary response, with a peak reached on day 5 rather than on day 15. Computational filtering was needed because FACS-sorted repertoires could contain abundant contaminating clonotypes from the bulk population. Most clones expanded after primary vaccination were re-detected after the booster (almost 97% of CD4 and 88% of CD8), suggesting broad memory maintenance. A small share of clonotypes was detected in both CD4 and CD8 compartments, with the overlap likely arising from convergent recombination. Only a couple of donors were included in the study, so the extent to which the findings can be generalized is limited.

A remark on this clonotype: This receptor's antigen is unknown. Base-call qualities are not available, and no considerably larger clone is one nucleotide away.

The receptor was isolated from a man in his late teens or twenties who received the YFV17D yellow fever vaccine. The sample consisted of PBMCs, taken before the yellow fever booster vaccination. This receptor chain uses TRBV3-1 and TRBJ2-5, with 14 middle bases fitting TRBD2. The nucleotides read TGTGCCAGCAGCCAGGGACTAGCGGGGGACCAAGAGACCCAGTACTTC. Translation gives CASSQGLAGDQETQYF.